Shown below are 2 T cell receptor beta chains from a single sample sequenced in a study of graft-versus-host responses after intestinal transplantation. The repertoire was sequenced with immunoSEQ multiplex PCR; TCRdb's copy has only in-frame clones and lacks some. The data contain about 25,000 clones, just under 40% of them singletons. The material sequenced was alloreactive CD4+ T cells from a mixed lymphocyte reaction culture, taken before intestinal transplant. Stated subset: CFSE-low proliferating T cells sorted from roughly six-day pre-transplant mixed lymphocyte reaction (GvH or HvG direction). The receptors shown here come from a human patient who received an intestinal transplant.

The chain employs TRBV7-2 and TRBJ2-7, with 11 bases aligning to TRBD2. CDR3 length: 17 amino acids. The germline V gene encodes CDR1 SGHTA and CDR2 FQGNSA. Trimming at V came to 0 bases and at J to 3 bases, leaving 7 bases not matched to a gene. CDR3 DNA sequence: TGTGCCAGCAGCTTAGCGCGTCTAGCGGGGGGACACTACGAGCAGTACTTC. Encoded protein: CASSLARLAGGHYEQYF.

J is TRBJ1-5 and V is TRBV21-1; the listed D gene, TRBD1, was not tested against the DNA. TRBV21-1 is noted as a pseudogene. This CDR3 has 17 amino acids. The CDR3 DNA reads TGTGCCAGCAGATCAGGTTTGCTACATTGGCATCATCAGCCCCAGCATTTT. Translating gives CASRSGLLHWHHQPQHF.